One and the same sample provided the 27 T cell receptor beta chains below, sequenced in a study of T cell responses to AZD1222 COVID-19 vaccine (dated by TCRdb to about 2021). The intended sense of this specimen's time point label: baseline before first vaccination. Libraries came from the immunoSEQ multiplex PCR assay. The table was pulled from immuneACCESS by TCRdb, which kept in-frame rearrangements only. Such tables lose some clones; where checked, under half of the loss comes from unresolved V genes, and the rest has no known cause. For this sample the table gives 100,000 to 150,000 clones, of which around 94% were detected only once. Jointly, the top ten make up 6.6% of the sample. The sample consisted of peripheral blood, taken on day 0 of AZD1222 vaccination. These receptors were collected from an adult in good health.

The genes are TRBV7-6 and TRBJ2-7; no reliable D call. There are 14 residues in the CDR3. The germline V gene encodes CDR1 SGHVS and CDR2 FNYEAQ. Deletions cut 6 bases from V and 4 bases from J, with 16 bases between. CDR3 bases: TGTGCCAGCAGTCCCTCGGCCAGTTGGTACGAGCAGTACTTC. This sequence encodes CASSPSASWYEQYF.

V and J are TRBV7-9 and TRBJ2-1; D unresolved. The CDR3 covers 15 residues. V lost 3 bases to trimming and J lost 7 bases, with 16 bases between them. The germline gives CDR1 SEHNR, CDR2 FQNEAQ (reference sequence). CDR3 protein: CASSFSGEVWNEQFF. The CDR3 DNA is TGTGCCAGCAGCTTTTCCGGTGAGGTGTGGAATGAGCAGTTCTTC.

The V call is TRBV9, the J call TRBJ1-3; TRBD1 is a possible D gene (5 bases). The length of the CDR3 is 18 residues. Germline CDR1 SGDLS, CDR2 YYNGEE. V was clipped by 0 bases and J by 0 bases, with 16 bases between them. CDR3 DNA: TGTGCCAGCAGCGTAGCTGTGGGGGGGAAGAGCTCTGGAAACACCATATATTTT. Translated: CASSVAVGGKSSGNTIYF.

The chain links TRBV3-1 (or the pseudogene TRBV3-2) to TRBJ2-1, with D possibly TRBD1 on 5 matching bases. Per germline, CDR1 LGHDT and CDR2 YNNKEL (reference sequence). CDR3 length: 17 amino acids. V dropped 0 bases and J dropped 4 bases, with 16 bases sitting between them. The CDR3 reads CASSQDGAELTYNEQFF. The CDR3 region has the DNA TGTGCCAGCAGCCAAGATGGGGCGGAGTTAACTTACAATGAGCAGTTCTTC.

In DNA form, the CDR3 reads TGCGCCAGCAGCTTGGCTGGGTATGGCTACACCTTC. As protein: CASSLAGYGYTF. The J gene is TRBJ1-2, the V gene TRBV5-1; D unclear. Germline lookup yields CDR1 SGHRS and CDR2 YFSETQ. CDR3 length equals 12 residues. V was shortened by 0 bases and J by 5 bases, with 5 bases between the two germline ends.

The V and J genes are TRBV2 and TRBJ1-2; tentatively, D is TRBD1 (6 bases). Trimming took 4 bases from V and 6 from J, leaving 12 bases between them. The germline CDR1 and CDR2 sequences are SNHLY and FYNNEI. The CDR3 loop spans 13 amino acids. This CDR3 is CASSAGTLNGYTF. As DNA, the CDR3 is TGTGCCAGCAGTGCCGGGACATTGAATGGCTACACCTTC.

V usage is TRBV6-4 and J usage is TRBJ1-2; D is unclear. CDR1 is MRHNA and CDR2 is SNTAGT in the germline V gene. Trimming stripped 2 bases from V and 4 bases from J, with 23 bases between. The CDR3 is 18 amino acids. The CDR3 loop reads CASSDDFQSGRPIYGYTF. CDR3 coding DNA: TGTGCCAGCAGTGACGACTTTCAATCGGGTCGTCCTATCTATGGCTACACCTTC.

V gene TRBV24-1 combines with J gene TRBJ2-5, with TRBD1 identical over 10 bases. Germline V gene lookup returns CDR1 KGHDR and CDR2 SFDVKD. The CDR3 consists of 16 residues. The V and J ends lost 4 bases and 5 bases, in that order; junction bases with no gene match: 9. CDR3 nucleotide sequence: TGTGCCACCAGTGACCCCGGGACAGGGGAGCGGGAGACCCAGTACTTC. It specifies CATSDPGTGERETQYF.

Concerning this clone itself: Because the CDR3 is missing its conserved closing phenylalanine or tryptophan, this is likely a read error. It is unclear where the CDR3 begins or ends on the DNA, so no DNA is shown, and the CDR3 is as TCRdb lists it. The chain recombines TRBV29-1 with TRBJ1-2. CDR1 is SQVTM, CDR2 ANQGSEA, per germline. The length of the CDR3 is 8 amino acids, counting both ends. The CDR3 sequence: CSVGDGWL.

This chain joins TRBV7-2 and TRBJ2-2; possibly TRBD1 for D (6 bases). The CDR3 extends over 13 amino acids. Germline-derived CDR1 and CDR2 are SGHTA and FQGNSA. V was clipped by 5 bases and J by 5 bases, with 9 bases between them. CDR3: CASSQQGTGELFF. CDR3 coding DNA: TGTGCCAGCAGCCAACAGGGTACCGGGGAGCTGTTTTTT.

V is TRBV30 and J is TRBJ2-2, with D possibly being TRBD1 or TRBD2 (6 bases each). The germline gives CDR1 GTSNPN, CDR2 SVGIG (reference sequence). V was shortened by 5 bases and J by 1 base, with 8 bases between the two germline ends. This CDR3 contains 13 residues. The CDR3 loop is CAWGGGNTGELFF. The CDR3, as DNA: TGTGCCTGGGGAGGGGGGAACACCGGGGAGCTGTTTTTT.

The chain links TRBV28 to TRBJ2-5; D is possibly TRBD1 (6 bases). The V gene's germline CDR1 is MDHEN and CDR2 SYDVKM. V gave up 5 bases and J gave up 1 base, with 17 bases separating them. The CDR3 is 16 amino acids. The DNA for the CDR3 is TGTGCCAGCAGTCTAGGCATTGACAGGCCCCAAGAGACCCAGTACTTC. This sequence encodes CASSLGIDRPQETQYF.

The chain recombines TRBV27 with TRBJ2-1; 8 bases align to TRBD2. The ends lost 3 bases at V and 1 base at J; junction bases unmatched: 8. Germline V gene data show CDR1 as MNHEY and CDR2 as SMNVEV (reference sequence). The CDR3 totals 17 residues. This chain's CDR3 is CASSFIGRAGSYNEQFF. CDR3 nucleotides: TGTGCCAGCAGTTTCATCGGGAGGGCCGGATCCTACAATGAGCAGTTCTTC.

This chain links TRBV28 with TRBJ1-5, with TRBD1 as a possible D gene (6 bases). Germline CDR1 and CDR2: MDHEN and SYDVKM. With 6 bases removed from V and 3 bases from J, the gap between germline ends came to 24 bases. This CDR3 has 18 residues. CDR3: CASRQLPPGDPLNQPQHF. DNA of the CDR3: TGTGCCAGCAGACAATTACCCCCAGGGGACCCTCTCAATCAGCCCCAGCATTTT.

The chain is built from TRBV30 and TRBJ1-2; TRBD1 agrees at 9 bases. Per germline, CDR1 GTSNPN and CDR2 SVGIG (reference sequence). The CDR3 consists of 15 residues. The V segment lost 3 bases and the J segment 7 bases; nucleotides outside the gene matches: 12. This CDR3 reads CAWRVTGGASSGYTF. CDR3 in DNA: TGTGCCTGGAGGGTTACAGGGGGCGCATCGAGTGGCTACACCTTC.

The rearrangement links TRBV6-6 to TRBJ2-5, with D unresolved. This CDR3 has 13 residues. Per germline, CDR1 MNHNY and CDR2 SVGAGI (reference sequence). The V and J ends lost 6 bases and 2 bases respectively, with 10 bases between them. The CDR3 DNA reads TGTGCCAGCAGCCTCGGGCATCAAGAGACCCAGTACTTC. Encoded protein: CASSLGHQETQYF.

The chain uses TRBV28 and TRBJ2-1; tentative D call: TRBD1 (6 bases). Germline V gene sequence: CDR1 MDHEN, CDR2 SYDVKM. V lost 1 base to trimming and J lost 2 bases, with 15 bases between them. The CDR3 extends over 17 amino acids. In nucleotides, the CDR3 is TGTGCCAGCAGTTTATTACAGGGCCCCACGACCTACAATGAGCAGTTCTTC. As protein: CASSLLQGPTTYNEQFF.

V is TRBV5-1 and J is TRBJ2-3; 8 positions agree with TRBD2. This CDR3 spans 13 amino acids. The J segment lost 5 bases and the V segment lost 5 bases, leaving 4 bases of the junction unmatched. CDR1 and CDR2 (germline): SGHRS, YFSETQ. The CDR3 DNA is TGCGCCAGCAGACCAACTAGCGGAGATACGCAGTATTTT. It encodes CASRPTSGDTQYF.

V and J are TRBV5-1 and TRBJ2-3; no firm D call. The CDR3 is made up of 13 amino acids. The V and J ends lost 0 bases and 1 base respectively, with 3 bases between them. Germline CDR1 SGHRS, CDR2 YFSETQ. CDR3 in amino acids: CASSLDGTDTQYF. In DNA form, the CDR3 reads TGCGCCAGCAGCTTGGACGGCACAGATACGCAGTATTTT.

The chain recombines TRBV5-4 with TRBJ2-2; the D is unclear. V was clipped by 0 bases and J by 1 base, with 4 bases between them. The CDR3 length is 14 residues. In germline, CDR1 is SGHNT, CDR2 YYREEE (reference sequence). The CDR3 coding sequence is TGTGCCAGCAGCTTGGCAGGGAACACCGGGGAGCTGTTTTTT. This gives the protein CASSLAGNTGELFF.

The chain recombines TRBV14 with TRBJ2-6; no reliable D call. V dropped 1 base and J dropped 0 bases, with 10 bases sitting between them. The CDR3 sequence is 17 residues long. Germline loops: CDR1 SGHDN, CDR2 FVKESK. In nucleotides, the CDR3 is TGTGCCAGCAGCCAAGTAAAAGGTTACTCTGGGGCCAACGTCCTGACTTTC. Its translation: CASSQVKGYSGANVLTF.

This sequence joins TRBV6-2 or TRBV6-3 and TRBJ2-3, with D possibly TRBD2 on 6 matching bases. There are 17 residues in the CDR3. The V gene lost 0 bases and the J gene lost 2 bases, with 15 bases spanning the gap. Germline CDR1 MNHEY, CDR2 SVGEGT. CDR3 nucleotide sequence: TGTGCCAGCAGTTACTCTACTAGCCGCGCGTCCACAGATACGCAGTATTTT. Translated, it gives CASSYSTSRASTDTQYF.

The chain recombines TRBV7-9 with TRBJ1-2; the D gene is possibly TRBD1 (5 bases). Trimming stripped 4 bases from V and 4 bases from J, with 16 bases between. CDR3 length: 15 amino acids. Germline V gene data show CDR1 as SEHNR and CDR2 as FQNEAQ (reference sequence). CDR3: CASSSNDQGPYGYTF. Here the CDR3 DNA reads TGTGCCAGCAGCTCGAATGACCAGGGTCCCTATGGCTACACCTTC.

The chain uses TRBV9 and TRBJ2-7; 11 nucleotides agree with TRBD1. Looked up from germline, CDR1 is SGDLS and CDR2 is YYNGEE. Losses at the gene ends were 4 bases for V and 3 bases for J; bases not matched to a gene: 6. The CDR3 length is 15 residues. CDR3 loop: CASSTGTGGFYEQYF. CDR3 bases: TGTGCCAGCAGCACCGGGACAGGGGGGTTCTACGAGCAGTACTTC.

The V call is TRBV7-2, the J call TRBJ1-1; 9 nucleotides match TRBD1. The CDR3 totals 16 residues. Trimming took 5 bases from V and 0 from J; bases not matched to a gene: 7. The germline V gene has CDR1 SGHTA and CDR2 FQGNSA. The CDR3 sequence: CASSGNRGRLNTEAFF. The CDR3 DNA reads TGTGCCAGCAGCGGCAACAGGGGGCGATTGAACACTGAAGCTTTCTTT. Based on the CDR3 plus reference TRBV7-2 and TRBJ1-1, the full variable domain is GAGVSQSPSNKVTEKGKDVELRCDPISGHTALYWYRQSLGQGLEFLIYFQGNSAPDKSGLPSDRFSAERTGGSVSTLTIQRTQQEDSAVYLCASSGNRGRLNTEAFFGQGTRLTVV.

The CDR3 reads CASSLGTAGNTIYF. In nucleotides, the CDR3 is TGTGCCAGCAGCCTTGGCACCGCGGGAAACACCATATATTTT. The chain has TRBV14 and TRBJ1-3, with unresolved D. Between the trimmed V and J ends, which lost 4 bases and 4 bases, there was a span of 11 bases. The CDR3 is 14 amino acids. Germline CDR1 reads SGHDN; CDR2 reads FVKESK.

In this sample, this clone turned up once. V gene TRBV9 combines with J gene TRBJ2-2; 11 nucleotides match TRBD2. Germline CDR1 is SGDLS and CDR2 is YYNGEE. The CDR3 length is 16 residues. V dropped 0 bases and J dropped 5; count of bases not matched to a gene: 3. The CDR3 DNA reads TGTGCCAGCAGCGTAGCGACTAGCGGGAAAACCGGGGAGCTGTTTTTT. Translation: CASSVATSGKTGELFF.